This TCR beta chain was identified in a study of CXCR3-negative and CXCR3-positive naive CD8 T cells. Libraries of TRB cDNA were made by 5' RACE and carried UMIs. TCRdb re-called the 5' RACE reads and catalogs CDR3 proteins one per entry, DNA excluded. Its table lists about 45,000 distinct CDR3 sequences. Study results and limitations: Memory CD8+ T cell repertoires were far less diverse than both naive subsets. TRBV-TRBJ usage was alike in naive CXCR3-negative and CXCR3-positive cells but differed in memory cells.

Notes on this clonotype: No antigen is known for it.

CDR1 and CDR2 from the germline V gene are LGHNA and YNFKEQ. The CDR3 is 17 residues long. Triplicate approximately 320,000-cell sorts were made of each CD8+ T cell subset. This receptor was obtained from a human donor in good health. Some clones in this sample may be carry-over from other donors' samples. The material sequenced was memory CD8+ T cells from blood. This chain joins TRBV4-2 and TRBJ1-1; TCRdb names TRBD1, which stays unverified in the absence of DNA. The CDR3 sequence is CASSQDSDSYMNTEAFF.